The clone carrying this T cell receptor (beta chain) is medium-sized in the sample. This entry belongs to a study of molecular identifiers for immune sequencing clone quantification. TCRdb used MiXCR to reprocess the PCR reads, holding one entry per CDR3 protein. In the table there are about 8,400 distinct CDR3 sequences, 35% of which are singletons. The CDR3 is 16 amino acids. Per germline, CDR1 MDHEN and CDR2 SYDVKM. Unmatched junction bases numbered 13, after V lost 10 bases and J lost 2 bases. The sample comprised naive CD8+ T cells from blood, with Jurkat cell RNA spiked in. The subset is: FACS-sorted CD8+CD4-CCR7+CD45RA+ naive T cells. This TCR was recovered from a human donor in good health. Some libraries in this study had Jurkat cell RNA spiked in. The V and J genes are TRBV28 and TRBJ2-5, with TRBD2 identical over 10 bases. The CDR3 sequence: CATTLAGDPLQETQYF. The CDR3 region has the DNA TGTGCCACCACCCTAGCGGGAGACCCCTTACAAGAGACCCAGTACTTC.